A selection of T cell receptor beta chains follows, all from one sample in a study of untreated major depressive disorder. This table comes from immunoSEQ multiplex PCR, and its TCRdb copy is limited to in-frame clones, with some not included. The sample holds some 21,000 clones, nearly 90% seen once. The sequenced sample was CD4+ T cells from PBMCs. The receptors here all came from a woman aged 40 to 55 in good health. Both conserved end residues are part of each CDR3. The D gene is left open where the match is weak. Clone size is given for some rows only: seen once, a few or many times, or a class if the clone is expanded.

v_call,clone_size,d_call,j_call,cdr3_nt,cdr3_aa
TRBV5-1,-,-,TRBJ2-1,TGCGCCAGCGCCCAAGGGGGGGCCTTCTACAATGAGCAGTTCTTC,CASAQGGAFYNEQFF
TRBV6-4,-,TRBD1,TRBJ1-1,TGTGCCAGCAGTGACCCGACAGGGTTTGTGAACACTGAAGCTTTCTTT,CASSDPTGFVNTEAFF
TRBV28,-,-,TRBJ2-6,TGTGCCAGCAGTCAAGGGAGCTCTGGGGCCAACGTCCTGACTTTC,CASSQGSSGANVLTF
TRBV6-6,-,TRBD2,TRBJ2-5,TGTGCCAGCAGTTACCACCCCCTACTAGCGGAGACCCAGTACTTC,CASSYHPLLAETQYF
TRBV19,once,-,TRBJ1-1,TGTGCCAGTAGTATTGTCGGAGGGGCTGTAGAGGCGAACACTGAAGCTTTCTTT,CASSIVGGAVEANTEAFF
TRBV27,-,-,TRBJ1-3,TGTGCCAGCAGTTTTTCTCAGCCACCAGGAAACACCATATATTTT,CASSFSQPPGNTIYF
TRBV7-8,few,-,TRBJ2-1,TGTGCCAGCAGCTTAGCCGAACAACTAAGGGGGGAGCAGTTCTTC,CASSLAEQLRGEQFF
TRBV19,-,TRBD2,TRBJ2-3,TGTGCCAGTAGTACATTGTCAGCGGGAGGTGCAAATACGCAGTATTTT,CASSTLSAGGANTQYF
TRBV27,-,-,TRBJ1-2,TGTGCCAGCAGTATAGGACAGTACTATGGCTACACCTTC,CASSIGQYYGYTF
TRBV30,-,TRBD2,TRBJ2-2,TGTGCCTGGATTCCAGCGGGGACCGGGGAGCTGTTTTTT,CAWIPAGTGELFF
TRBV28,-,TRBD1,TRBJ1-1,TGTGCCACCCTCCGGGACAGGGTATCCACTGAAGCTTTCTTT,CATLRDRVSTEAFF
TRBV27,-,-,TRBJ1-2,TGTGCCAGCAGTAGTAAGTTAGGAGTGAATAACTATGGCTACACCTTC,CASSSKLGVNNYGYTF
TRBV7-3,-,TRBD2,TRBJ2-3,TGTGCCAGCAGCCAAGCGGGGCCCCGGGATACGCAGTATTTT,CASSQAGPRDTQYF
TRBV27,few,TRBD2,TRBJ2-4,TGTGCCAGTTCGGGGGGAGCCAAAAACATTCAGTACTTC,CASSGGAKNIQYF
TRBV5-1,-,-,TRBJ1-4,TGCGCCAGCAGCTTGAGGCCGGTACTGGCTGAAAAACTGTTTTTT,CASSLRPVLAEKLFF
TRBV6-1,-,TRBD1,TRBJ2-5,TGTGCCAGCAGATCAGGACAGGTGGCCCAAGAGACCCAGTACTTC,CASRSGQVAQETQYF
TRBV28,few,-,TRBJ1-4,TGTGCCAGCCAAATGACCTCTCAGAAACTGTTTTTT,CASQMTSQKLFF
TRBV7-2,-,-,TRBJ2-3,TGTGCCAGCAGCTTCGGGGCCTACACAGATACGCAGTATTTT,CASSFGAYTDTQYF
TRBV11-3,-,-,TRBJ2-2,TGTGCCAGCAGCTTAGATCAAGGCGGGGAGCTGTTTTTT,CASSLDQGGELFF
TRBV4-2,-,-,TRBJ1-6,TGTGCCAGCAGCCAATACGGGCCTTATAATTCACCCCTCCACTTT,CASSQYGPYNSPLHF
TRBV2,-,-,TRBJ2-2,TGTGCCAGCACTACTTCCCACTCGAACACCGGGGAGCTGTTTTTT,CASTTSHSNTGELFF
TRBV2,-,-,TRBJ1-3,TGTGCCAGCAGTGAAGGGGTAGGAGGAAACACCATATATTTT,CASSEGVGGNTIYF
TRBV5-1,-,-,TRBJ2-5,TGCGCCAGCAGCTTGGGGGAAGAGACCCAGTACTTC,CASSLGEETQYF
TRBV29-1,-,TRBD2,TRBJ2-1,TGCAGCGTTCGACCTAGCGGGGGTGCAAATGAGCAGTTCTTC,CSVRPSGGANEQFF
TRBV7-2,-,-,TRBJ1-1,TGTGCCAGCATCCTAAGGGGTGAAGCTTTCTTT,CASILRGEAFF
TRBV9,few,-,TRBJ1-6,TGTGCCAGCAGCGTAGACGCAAATTCACCCCTCCACTTT,CASSVDANSPLHF
TRBV7-9,-,-,TRBJ2-2,TGTGCCAGCAGCTTCAGCAGGGCACACACCGGGGAGCTGTTTTTT,CASSFSRAHTGELFF
TRBV28,once,-,TRBJ2-3,TGTGCCAGCAGTCCGGGTGGCACAGATACGCAGTATTTT,CASSPGGTDTQYF
TRBV5-1,once,-,TRBJ1-1,TGCGCCAGCCGGGACCCCGGACCCAACACTGAAGCTTTCTTT,CASRDPGPNTEAFF
TRBV9,-,-,TRBJ1-1,TGTGCCAGCAGCGTAGAAGGGGACGGGTACACTGAAGCTTTCTTT,CASSVEGDGYTEAFF
TRBV30,-,-,TRBJ2-1,TGTGCCTGGAGTACCCAGGGGGGAGGGACAGTGCAGTTCTTC,CAWSTQGGGTVQFF
TRBV29-1,-,TRBD2,TRBJ2-3,TGCAGCGTTGAAGGTTCTGGACTAGCTAGTACCTACTATACGCAGTATTTT,CSVEGSGLASTYYTQYF
TRBV4-2,-,-,TRBJ1-5,TGTGCCAGCAGCCAAGGCTTACTGGGGGCAAGCAATCAGCCCCAGCATTTT,CASSQGLLGASNQPQHF
TRBV4-2,-,-,TRBJ1-2,TGTGCCAGCAGCCAAGAAGGGGGTTATGGCTACACCTTC,CASSQEGGYGYTF
TRBV19,-,-,TRBJ2-1,TGTGCCAGTAGTATAGATCCTCCCCTAGGCGCTACCCTCTCCTACAATGAGCAGTTCTTC,CASSIDPPLGATLSYNEQFF
TRBV21-1,-,-,TRBJ1-5,TGTGCCAGCAGCAAAAAGCCCGGACAGGGGGCAAGAAATAGCAATCAGCCCCAGCATTTT,CASSKKPGQGARNSNQPQHF
TRBV10-3,-,-,TRBJ2-6,TGTGCCATCAGTGGGGGGCAATCTGGGGCCAACGTCCTGACTTTC,CAISGGQSGANVLTF
TRBV2,-,-,TRBJ2-1,TGTGCCAGCAGCCTCCGGGGATTAACCAGCTCCTACAATGAGCAGTTCTTC,CASSLRGLTSSYNEQFF
TRBV6-1,-,-,TRBJ2-7,TGTGCCAGCAGTGAAGCAGGTTGGGACAGTGGGGGGCGGGACCGCCTCTCCTACGAGCAGTACTTC,CASSEAGWDSGGRDRLSYEQYF
TRBV27,once,-,TRBJ2-3,TGTGCCAGCAGTTTACTGAGCACAGATACGCAGTATTTT,CASSLLSTDTQYF
TRBV5-4,few,-,TRBJ1-6,TGTGCCAGCAGCGATCGGGACCCTTTACAAGCATTTCCCCTCCACTTT,CASSDRDPLQAFPLHF
TRBV5-1,-,TRBD2,TRBJ2-1,TGCGCCAGCAGCCCCCTAACTAGCGGGGACTACAATGAGCAGTTCTTC,CASSPLTSGDYNEQFF
TRBV2,-,TRBD2,TRBJ2-7,TGTGCCAGCAGTGTCGCAAGCGGGAGGGCCTGGTCCTACGAGCAGTACTTC,CASSVASGRAWSYEQYF